This TCR beta chain was captured by sequencing in a study of cytomegalovirus exposure and HLA in healthy donors. This CDR3 is 15 amino acids long. The V gene's germline CDR1 is SGHTA and CDR2 FQGNSA. With 10 bases clipped from V and 6 bases from J, the junction kept 15 bases outside the gene matches. The PCR contained 60 Vbeta and 13 Jbeta primers. Profiled with immunoSEQ multiplex PCR; TCRdb holds only in-frame clones, not every one. The sample holds 90,000 or so clones; about 80% are singletons and the top ten take roughly 32%. Regarding the study as a whole: Later on, analysis showed that most CMV-associated TCR beta chains appeared to be HLA-restricted.

With respect to this clone: The antigen remains undetermined.

This TCR derives from a man aged 50 to 59 in good health and CMV-seropositive. The sample taken for sequencing was PBMCs. This chain joins TRBV7-2 and TRBJ2-1, with TRBD2 identical over 7 bases. The CDR3 region has the DNA TGTGCCACCGGGAGTAGCGGGTTTCGGGGCAATGAGCAGTTCTTC. This translates into CATGSSGFRGNEQFF.